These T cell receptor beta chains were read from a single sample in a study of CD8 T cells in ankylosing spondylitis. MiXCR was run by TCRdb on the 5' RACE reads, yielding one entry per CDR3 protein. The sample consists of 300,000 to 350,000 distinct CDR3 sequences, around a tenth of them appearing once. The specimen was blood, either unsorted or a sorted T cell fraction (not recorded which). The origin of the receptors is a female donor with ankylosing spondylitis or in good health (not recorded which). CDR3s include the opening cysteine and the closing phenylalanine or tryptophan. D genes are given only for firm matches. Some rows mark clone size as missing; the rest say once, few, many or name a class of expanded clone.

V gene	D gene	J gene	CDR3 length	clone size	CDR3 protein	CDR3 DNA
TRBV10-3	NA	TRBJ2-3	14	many	CAISADLSTDTQYF	TGTGCCATCAGCGCGGACCTCTCCACAGATACGCAGTATTTT
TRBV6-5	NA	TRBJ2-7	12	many	CASSYGGNEQYF	TGTGCCAGCAGTTACGGGGGGAACGAGCAGTACTTC
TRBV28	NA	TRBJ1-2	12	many	CASSGPGYGYTF	TGTGCCAGCAGTGGCCCGGGGTATGGCTACACCTTC
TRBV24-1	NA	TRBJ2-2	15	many	CATSPSGQNTGELFF	TGTGCCACCAGTCCCAGCGGGCAAAACACCGGGGAGCTGTTTTTT
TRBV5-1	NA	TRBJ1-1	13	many	CASSSQAPAEAFF	TGCGCCAGCAGCTCCCAAGCGCCGGCGGAAGCTTTCTTT
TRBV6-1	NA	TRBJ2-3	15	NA	CASSRGNKVSDTQYF	TGTGCCAGCAGTCGGGGTAATAAAGTATCAGATACGCAGTATTTT
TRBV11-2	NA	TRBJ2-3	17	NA	CASSLDLRGFSTDTQYF	TGTGCCAGCAGCTTAGACCTGCGGGGCTTCAGCACAGATACGCAGTATTTT
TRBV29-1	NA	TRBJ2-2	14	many	CSVRAATNTGELFF	TGCAGCGTCCGGGCCGCTACGAACACCGGGGAGCTGTTTTTT
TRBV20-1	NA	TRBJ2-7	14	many	CSARDPAGKYEQYF	TGCAGTGCTAGAGATCCGGCGGGAAAATACGAGCAGTACTTC
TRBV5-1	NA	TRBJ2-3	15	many	CASFDGSSSTDTQYF	TGCGCCAGCTTTGACGGGTCTTCATCGACAGATACGCAGTATTTT
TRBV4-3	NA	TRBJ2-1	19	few	CASSQVASVSAGSYNEQFF	TGCGCCAGCAGCCAAGTCGCCTCCGTATCGGCGGGATCCTACAATGAGCAGTTCTTC
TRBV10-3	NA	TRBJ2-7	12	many	CAISDPAVSQYF	TGTGCCATCAGTGACCCCGCGGTATCTCAGTACTTC
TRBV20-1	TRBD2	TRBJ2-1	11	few	CSATLAGEQFF	TGCAGTGCTACACTAGCGGGTGAGCAGTTCTTC
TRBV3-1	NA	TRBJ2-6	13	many	CASSQTGANVLTF	TGTGCCAGCAGCCAAACTGGGGCCAACGTCCTGACTTTC
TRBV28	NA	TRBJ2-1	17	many	CASSSGKRRGSYNEQFF	TGTGCCAGCAGTAGCGGCAAACGTAGGGGATCCTACAATGAGCAGTTCTTC
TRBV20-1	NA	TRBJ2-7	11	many	CSAQTDVGQYF	TGCAGTGCCCAGACAGACGTCGGGCAGTACTTC
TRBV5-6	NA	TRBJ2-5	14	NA	CASSLRQLGETQYF	TGTGCCAGCAGCTTGAGGCAGCTGGGAGAGACCCAGTACTTC